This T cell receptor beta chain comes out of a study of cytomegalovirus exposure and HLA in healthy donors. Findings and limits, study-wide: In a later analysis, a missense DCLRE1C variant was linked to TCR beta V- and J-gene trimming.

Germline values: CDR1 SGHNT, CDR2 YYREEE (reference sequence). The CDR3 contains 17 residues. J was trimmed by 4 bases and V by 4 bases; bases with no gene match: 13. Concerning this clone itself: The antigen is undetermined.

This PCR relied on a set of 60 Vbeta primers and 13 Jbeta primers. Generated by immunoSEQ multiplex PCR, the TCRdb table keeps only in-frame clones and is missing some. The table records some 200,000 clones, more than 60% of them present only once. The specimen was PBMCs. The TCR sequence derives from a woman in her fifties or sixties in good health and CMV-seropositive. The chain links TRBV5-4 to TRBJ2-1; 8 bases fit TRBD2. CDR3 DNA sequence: TGTGCCAGCAGCCCTACGGGGGTAGCGGGAACATACAATGAGCAGTTCTTC. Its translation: CASSPTGVAGTYNEQFF. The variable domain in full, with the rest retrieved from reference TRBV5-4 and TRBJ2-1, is ETGVTQSPTHLIKTRGQQVTLRCSSQSGHNTVSWYQQALGQGPQFIFQYYREEENGRGNFPPRFSGLQFPNYSSELNVNALELDDSALYLCASSPTGVAGTYNEQFFGPGTRLTVL.